Each of the 22 T cell receptor beta chains below was sequenced from the same sample in a study of blood T cell repertoires in COVID-19. TCRdb's table, derived via immunoSEQ multiplex PCR, lists solely in-frame clones and lacks some. The data hold 65,000 or so clones, with 75% to 90% observed a single time. Sequencing was done on a sample of peripheral blood. The receptor source for this set is a human donor with acute or convalescent COVID-19. The donor label of this sample is uncertain.

This chain uses TRBV5-1 with TRBJ2-1; D might be TRBD1 (5 bases). Germline values: CDR1 SGHRS, CDR2 YFSETQ. Between the trimmed V and J ends, which lost 0 bases and 8 bases, there was a span of 21 bases. CDR3 size: 17 residues. The CDR3 sequence is CASSLGTGGPSVDEQFF. CDR3 DNA sequence: TGCGCCAGCAGCTTGGGTACAGGCGGACCCTCGGTAGATGAGCAGTTCTTC.

V usage is TRBV2 and J usage is TRBJ1-1; TRBD1 agrees at 10 bases. Trimming at V came to 6 bases and at J to 1 base, leaving 5 bases not matched to a gene. The CDR3 is 15 residues long. Germline-derived CDR1 and CDR2 are SNHLY and FYNNEI. CDR3 coding DNA: TGTGCCAGCAGCGCGACAGGGGGCAAGAACACTGAAGCTTTCTTT. It yields the protein CASSATGGKNTEAFF.

CDR3 sequence: CATSDLGRWRENQPQHF. In nucleotides, the CDR3 is TGTGCCACCAGTGATTTAGGTCGTTGGAGGGAGAATCAGCCCCAGCATTTT. The chain combines TRBV24-1 with TRBJ1-5; D is unclear. V was pared by 1 base and J by 4 bases, with 16 bases between. Germline V CDR1 and CDR2: KGHDR, SFDVKD. The CDR3 consists of 17 residues.

This clone was counted a single time. This rearrangement joins TRBV30 to TRBJ2-6, with D possibly TRBD1 on 5 matching bases. From germline, CDR1 is GTSNPN and CDR2 SVGIG (reference sequence). Deletions cut 4 bases from V and 0 bases from J, with 13 bases between. There are 16 residues in the CDR3. CDR3 protein: CAWNQGRHSGANVLTF. CDR3 in DNA: TGTGCCTGGAATCAGGGAAGGCACTCTGGGGCCAACGTCCTGACTTTC.

CDR3 coding DNA: TGTGCCAGTACCTCCCCCGCGGAGTCCAGGGCCTATGGCTACACCTTC. Amino acids: CASTSPAESRAYGYTF. The chain is built from TRBV19 and TRBJ1-2; D may be TRBD1 (5 bases). This CDR3 region has 16 residues. V lost 7 bases and J lost 4, with 22 bases in between. The germline gives CDR1 LNHDA, CDR2 SQIVND (reference sequence).

The V and J genes are TRBV6-4 and TRBJ2-2, with TRBD1 matching 9 bases. Germline V gives CDR1 MRHNA, CDR2 SNTAGT. J gave up 1 base and V 6 bases, and 15 bases lay outside the gene matches. The CDR3 has 19 amino acids. The chain's CDR3 is CASRRYSSGGQGNTGELFF. In DNA, the CDR3 is TGTGCCAGCAGACGCTACTCCTCTGGGGGACAGGGGAACACCGGGGAGCTGTTTTTT.

This clone was observed a handful of times. This chain connects TRBV5-1 to TRBJ1-2; 7 bases map to TRBD1. V was pared by 4 bases and J by 8 bases, with 14 bases of the junction left unmatched. This CDR3 has 15 amino acids. Germline-derived CDR1 and CDR2 are SGHRS and YFSETQ. This CDR3 is CASSQLTGESRGYTF. The CDR3 DNA reads as TGCGCCAGCAGCCAGCTAACAGGGGAATCACGGGGCTACACCTTC.

J is TRBJ1-1 and V is TRBV11-2, with D unresolved. This CDR3 comprises 12 residues. Germline loops: CDR1 SGHAT, CDR2 FQNNGV. Between the trimmed V and J ends, which lost 8 bases and 0 bases, there was a span of 7 bases. The CDR3 reads CASGPLNTEAFF. CDR3 sequence (DNA): TGTGCCAGCGGCCCTTTGAACACTGAAGCTTTCTTT.

The J gene is TRBJ1-1, the V gene TRBV5-6; D is ambiguous. V dropped 0 bases and J dropped 4 bases, with 10 bases sitting between them. Germline V gene sequence: CDR1 SGHDT, CDR2 YYEEEE. This CDR3 spans 14 amino acids. The DNA for the CDR3 is TGTGCCAGCAGCTTGGCGGGCGGGGTCACTGAAGCTTTCTTT. Translation: CASSLAGGVTEAFF.

The chain is built from TRBV27 and TRBJ1-1; D possibly corresponds to TRBD1 (6 bases). Trimming took off 6 bases at V and 0 bases at J, with 11 bases between the two ends. The CDR3 covers 14 residues. The germline V gene encodes CDR1 MNHEY and CDR2 SMNVEV (reference sequence). CDR3 DNA sequence: TGTGCCAGCAGCCTTCGGACAGTGAACACTGAAGCTTTCTTT. Its protein is CASSLRTVNTEAFF.

The chain couples TRBV28 to TRBJ2-2; 7 bases fit TRBD1. With V trimmed by 8 bases and J by 4 bases, 16 bases remained unmatched. Germline V gives CDR1 MDHEN, CDR2 SYDVKM. The CDR3 is 17 residues long. The DNA of the CDR3 is TGTGCCAGCGAAATACCGACAGGGCGAGGGAGCACCGGGGAGCTGTTTTTT. Its translation: CASEIPTGRGSTGELFF.

The gene calls are TRBV6-6 and TRBJ1-2, with TRBD1 matching 7 bases. The CDR3 loop spans 15 amino acids. CDR1 and CDR2 from the germline V gene are MNHNY and SVGAGI (reference sequence). V trimming: 6 bases; J trimming: 2 bases; junction bases outside the gene matches: 9. The CDR3 protein is CASRRTGAANYGYTF. In DNA, the CDR3 is TGTGCCAGCAGGAGAACAGGGGCGGCAAACTATGGCTACACCTTC.

The chain joins TRBV10-1 to TRBJ2-3, with D hard to call. CDR1 is WNHNN, CDR2 SYGVQD, per germline (reference sequence). The CDR3 runs 14 residues. The V end lost 1 base, the J end lost 3 bases, and 8 bases lay between the germline ends. The CDR3 nucleotides are TGCGCCAGCAGTGAGTTGACAACGACAGATACGCAGTATTTT. Its protein product is CASSELTTTDTQYF.

This chain links TRBV28 with TRBJ1-6; D is possibly TRBD1 (5 bases). V was pared by 2 bases and J by 1 base, with 15 bases between. The CDR3 consists of 18 residues. Germline V CDR1 and CDR2: MDHEN, SYDVKM. In DNA form, the CDR3 reads TGTGCCAGCAGTTTACCTAGGGCAGGGTTTTCCTATAATTCACCCCTCCACTTT. Protein product: CASSLPRAGFSYNSPLHF.

The chain uses TRBV5-1 and TRBJ2-7, with TRBD1 matching over 7 bases. This CDR3 region has 15 residues. V was pared by 4 bases and J by 6 bases, with 13 bases of the junction left unmatched. Germline V gene data show CDR1 as SGHRS and CDR2 as YFSETQ. In DNA form, the CDR3 reads TGCGCCAGCAGCCTAAACAGGGGCCGTATATCCGAGCAGTACTTC. As protein: CASSLNRGRISEQYF.

This clone was detected only once. The chain employs TRBV11-3 and TRBJ2-7, with TRBD2 matching 7 bases. The germline CDR1 and CDR2 sequences are SGHNT and YENEEA. With 1 base clipped from V and 3 bases from J, the junction kept 6 bases outside the gene matches. CDR3 length: 15 amino acids. This CDR3 reads CASSLGGGSGYEQYF. In nucleotides, the CDR3 is TGTGCCAGCAGCTTAGGGGGCGGGAGTGGCTACGAGCAGTACTTC.

The chain links TRBV6-5 to TRBJ1-4; 7 bases align to TRBD1. The V and J ends lost 6 bases and 5 bases, in that order; junction bases with no gene match: 3. CDR1 is MNHEY and CDR2 is SVGAGI in the germline V gene. This CDR3 has 13 amino acids. The CDR3 region has the DNA TGTGCCAGCAGCGCGACAGGGAATGAAAAACTGTTTTTT. Protein: CASSATGNEKLFF.

The chain joins TRBV5-4 to TRBJ1-6; 9 bases map to TRBD1. CDR3 length equals 17 residues. With 0 bases clipped from V and 13 bases from J, the junction kept 14 bases outside the gene matches. Looked up from germline, CDR1 is SGHNT and CDR2 is YYREEE (reference sequence). The CDR3 sequence is CASSLAESGQGLAPLHF. The CDR3, as DNA: TGTGCCAGCAGCTTGGCCGAATCGGGACAGGGTCTCGCTCCCCTCCACTTT.

The V gene is TRBV2, the J gene TRBJ2-2; 9 positions match TRBD2. The CDR3 has 15 residues. The V segment lost 6 bases and the J segment 3 bases; nucleotides outside the gene matches: 5. CDR1 and CDR2 (germline): SNHLY, FYNNEI. The CDR3 nucleotides read TGTGCCAGCAGCGACCTAGCGGGGTACACCGGGGAGCTGTTTTTT. It yields the protein CASSDLAGYTGELFF.

This chain joins TRBV24-1 and TRBJ2-3; a possible D gene is TRBD2 (5 bases). Germline CDR1 and CDR2: KGHDR and SFDVKD. The CDR3 consists of 15 residues. V was shortened by 5 bases and J by 3 bases, with 14 bases between the two germline ends. The CDR3 DNA follows: TGTGCCACCAGTGGAGGTAGCGTAACGACAGATACGCAGTATTTT. Translating it yields CATSGGSVTTDTQYF.

Written as DNA, the CDR3 is TGTGCCAGCAGCCAACGGGAGGTCAGCACTGAAGCTTTCTTT. Encoded protein: CASSQREVSTEAFF. The chain has TRBV3-1 (or the pseudogene TRBV3-2) and TRBJ1-1; D gene ambiguous. Germline CDR1 LGHDT, CDR2 YNNKEL (reference sequence). This CDR3 has 14 residues. Trimming took 2 bases from V and 4 from J, leaving 11 bases between them.

The chain uses TRBV5-1 and TRBJ2-3, with 10 bases lining up with TRBD2. Germline CDR1 SGHRS, CDR2 YFSETQ. The CDR3 has 16 amino acids. The V segment lost 4 bases and the J segment 0 bases; nucleotides outside the gene matches: 5. The CDR3 nucleotides read TGCGCCAGCAGCCCAGGACTAGCGGTTAGCACAGATACGCAGTATTTT. Translated, it gives CASSPGLAVSTDTQYF. Based on the CDR3 plus reference TRBV5-1 and TRBJ2-3, the full variable domain is KAGVTQTPRYLIKTRGQQVTLSCSPISGHRSVSWYQQTPGQGLQFLFEYFSETQRNKGNFPGRFSGRQFSNSRSEMNVSTLELGDSALYLCASSPGLAVSTDTQYFGPGTRLTVL.